This is a list of T cell receptor beta chains from one sample in a study of shared clonotypes between healthy human individuals. TCRdb's table, derived via immunoSEQ multiplex PCR, lists solely in-frame clones and lacks some. The data contain 110,000 or so clones, about two thirds of them singletons. The sample was memory CD8+ T cells sorted from blood. These receptor sequences come from a woman in her twenties or thirties in good health. Each CDR3 is given with its conserved first and last residue. D genes are given only for firm matches. Only some rows state a clone size, as once, few, many or a class for expanded clones.

D	V	size	J	DNA	CDR3
TRBD2	TRBV6-5	NA	TRBJ2-1	TGTGCCAGCAGTCCGGGACTAGCGGGCTACAATGAGCAGTTCTTC	CASSPGLAGYNEQFF
NA	TRBV19	few	TRBJ2-7	TGTGCCAGTAGTGGGGAGCGAGGGCCGGGGGAGCAGTACTTC	CASSGERGPGEQYF
NA	TRBV11-2	NA	TRBJ2-1	TGTGCCAGCAGCTTAGACGCGCTAGCCGAGATCAATGAGCAGTTCTTC	CASSLDALAEINEQFF
NA	TRBV28	NA	TRBJ2-7	TGTGCCAGCAGTTTGAGGGGCCTCGAGCAGTACTTC	CASSLRGLEQYF
NA	TRBV7-2	NA	TRBJ2-3	TGTGCCAGCAGCTTTACCCCGGGGACGCAGTATTTT	CASSFTPGTQYF
NA	TRBV4-1	NA	TRBJ1-2	TGCGCCAGCAGCCAAGAGGCACCGGGCTTTGATGGCTACACCTTC	CASSQEAPGFDGYTF
NA	TRBV14	few	TRBJ1-2	TGTGCCAGCAGCCAACAGGGGCTCTATGGCTACACCTTC	CASSQQGLYGYTF
TRBD2	TRBV28	NA	TRBJ2-1	TGTGCCAGCAGTGAGACTAGCGGGAGGATAAATGAGCAGTTCTTC	CASSETSGRINEQFF
NA	TRBV11-3	NA	TRBJ2-3	TGTGCCAGCAGCTTTACGTCGAGCACAGATACGCAGTATTTT	CASSFTSSTDTQYF
NA	TRBV4-2	few	TRBJ2-1	TGTGCCAGCAGCCAAGAGGACAGCTCCTACAATGAGCAGTTCTTC	CASSQEDSSYNEQFF
NA	TRBV18	NA	TRBJ2-1	TGTGCCAGCTCACCCCAGGGGGAGGGCCCCTACAATGAGCAGTTCTTC	CASSPQGEGPYNEQFF
TRBD1	TRBV9	once	TRBJ1-2	TGTGCCAGCAGCGGCCGCGACAGGGGGACCTATGGCTACACCTTC	CASSGRDRGTYGYTF
TRBD2	TRBV19	NA	TRBJ2-5	TGTGCCAGTAGGGCCCGGGGGGAGGAGACCCAGTACTTC	CASRARGEETQYF
NA	TRBV11-2	NA	TRBJ1-2	NA	CASSFGPGLSGYTF
NA	TRBV5-1	NA	TRBJ2-3	TGCGCCAGCAGCTTGGCCACAGGTTTGACTCGCCACGATACGCAGTATTTT	CASSLATGLTRHDTQYF
NA	TRBV4-2	NA	TRBJ2-7	TGTGCCAGCAGCCAAGAGTGGAACTTCTACGAGCAGTACTTC	CASSQEWNFYEQYF
NA	TRBV9	NA	TRBJ2-6	TGTGCCAGCAGCGTTCGAGGGGCCGGGGTTATCTCTGGGGCCAACGTCCTGACTTTC	CASSVRGAGVISGANVLTF
NA	TRBV29-1	NA	TRBJ1-1	TGCAGCGTTGGTCTAATAGGCACTGAAGCTTTCTTT	CSVGLIGTEAFF
NA	TRBV10-1	NA	TRBJ1-1	TGCGCCGTCAACCCCGGCCCCCTCCGGACTGAAGCTTTCTTT	CAVNPGPLRTEAFF
NA	TRBV10-3	NA	TRBJ2-5	TGTGCCATCCGGGCTAACGATCAAGAGACCCAGTACTTC	CAIRANDQETQYF
NA	TRBV25-1	NA	TRBJ2-7	TGTGCCAGCAGTGTTACATTAGCGGACTCCTACGAGCAGTACTTC	CASSVTLADSYEQYF
NA	TRBV19	NA	TRBJ2-1	TGTGCCAGTAGCAGACAGGAGAGCTCCTACAATGAGCAGTTCTTC	CASSRQESSYNEQFF
TRBD2	TRBV28	NA	TRBJ2-3	TGTGCCAGCAGTTTGCTTAGCGGGAGACCAGATACGCAGTATTTT	CASSLLSGRPDTQYF
TRBD2	TRBV11-3	NA	TRBJ2-7	TGTGCCAGCAGGGGTCAGCGGGAGGTGCGGGAGCAGTACTTC	CASRGQREVREQYF
NA	TRBV4-1	many	TRBJ2-1	TGCGCCAGCAGCCAAGATTCAAGCAGAGGCTACAATGAGCAGTTCTTC	CASSQDSSRGYNEQFF
NA	TRBV27	many	TRBJ1-1	TGTGCCAGCAGTTTTAGCATGAACACTGAAGCTTTCTTT	CASSFSMNTEAFF
NA	TRBV25-1	few	TRBJ1-1	TGTGCCAGCAGTGAATATAGAACAGAAGCTCTGAACACTGAAGCTTTCTTT	CASSEYRTEALNTEAFF
NA	TRBV4-1	NA	TRBJ2-2	TGCGCCAGCAGCCAAGATGGGGGTTTCACCGGGGAGCTGTTTTTT	CASSQDGGFTGELFF
NA	TRBV6-5	NA	TRBJ1-5	TGTGCCAGCAGTTACAGGGTCGACAGCAATCAGCCCCAGCATTTT	CASSYRVDSNQPQHF
NA	TRBV28	NA	TRBJ2-6	TGTGCCAGCAGTAATGGGGTAACGGGGTTGAGTGGGGCCAACGTCCTGACTTTC	CASSNGVTGLSGANVLTF
TRBD1	TRBV6-4	medium-sized	TRBJ2-1	TGTGCCAGCAGTGTTTCGGGACAGGGACTTGAGCAGTTCTTC	CASSVSGQGLEQFF
NA	TRBV6-6	few	TRBJ2-1	TGTGCCAGCAGTCCCGAGAGGGTGGGGTGGAGGGGTGAGCAGTTCTTC	CASSPERVGWRGEQFF
NA	TRBV25-1	NA	TRBJ2-6	TGTGCCAGCAGTGAAGTGATCCAGAGCTCTGGGGCCAACGTCCTGACTTTC	CASSEVIQSSGANVLTF
NA	TRBV5-6	NA	TRBJ2-7	TGTGCCAGCAGCTTGGGGAGCGCGGAAGACGAGCAGTACTTC	CASSLGSAEDEQYF
TRBD1	TRBV15	few	TRBJ1-3	TGTGCCACCAGCAAAGGGGACAGGGAAGGTGGAAACACCATATATTTT	CATSKGDREGGNTIYF
NA	TRBV19	NA	TRBJ2-1	TGTGCCAGTAGTATCCTCGGAGAAAACTACAATGAGCAGTTCTTC	CASSILGENYNEQFF
NA	TRBV27	once	TRBJ1-2	TGTGCCAGCAGGTTCTTTGGGGCGGGTGTCTATGGCTACACCTTC	CASRFFGAGVYGYTF
TRBD2	TRBV25-1	NA	TRBJ2-1	TGTGCCAGCAGTGACAAAGCGGGAGGAACCTACAATGAGCAGTTCTTC	CASSDKAGGTYNEQFF
TRBD2	TRBV14	few	TRBJ2-7	TGTGCCAGCAGCCACGCTCGACTAGCGGCCGTTTCCTACGAGCAGTACTTC	CASSHARLAAVSYEQYF
NA	TRBV11-2	NA	TRBJ2-3	TGTGCCAGCAGCTTAGTAGGAGGATGGGATACGCAGTATTTT	CASSLVGGWDTQYF
TRBD1	TRBV10-1	NA	TRBJ2-7	TGCGCCAGCAGCCCGAAGACAGGGGTCCCGGGCTACGAGCAGTACTTC	CASSPKTGVPGYEQYF
NA	TRBV2	NA	TRBJ1-5	TGTGCCAGCAGTCCCGTGGGAGGGGGAAATCAGCCCCAGCATTTT	CASSPVGGGNQPQHF
NA	TRBV6-5	NA	TRBJ1-5	TGTGCCAGCAGTCCAGGGGCGAGTCAGCCCCAGCATTTT	CASSPGASQPQHF
NA	TRBV9	NA	TRBJ2-7	TGTGCCAGCAGCCTCAATACCGGGACACCACCCTACGAGCAGTACTTC	CASSLNTGTPPYEQYF
NA	TRBV4-1	NA	TRBJ2-3	TGCGCCAGCAGCCATTCCCACCGGCGGGGGCTCGCCCCTCAGTATTTT	CASSHSHRRGLAPQYF
TRBD1	TRBV5-1	NA	TRBJ1-2	TGCGCCAGCAGCCCTGGGACAGCAGTGAATGACCCGGGGGGCTACACCTTC	CASSPGTAVNDPGGYTF
TRBD2	TRBV7-8	NA	TRBJ2-6	TGTGCCAGCAGCGTCGGGACTAGCGTCCACTCTGGGGCCAACGTCCTGACTTTC	CASSVGTSVHSGANVLTF
TRBD2	TRBV9	NA	TRBJ2-1	TGTGCCAGCAGCGTGGGACTAGCGGGAAGAGGGACCAATGAGCAGTTCTTC	CASSVGLAGRGTNEQFF